This T cell receptor (beta chain) derives from a study of cytomegalovirus exposure and HLA in healthy donors. Study at large: Drawn from HLA-typed donors, tens of millions of unique TCRs were held in an early data release.

This clone has just a few counts. Its antigen remains unknown. The junction departs from the called germline gene at one end, perhaps through a read error. This PCR relied on a set of 60 Vbeta primers and 13 Jbeta primers. The table came from immunoSEQ multiplex PCR; TCRdb's copy has only in-frame clones and leaves some out. The sample consists of around 100,000 clones, less than 80% of them appearing once. Notes on the study in general: A later analysis linked 15,000 to 20,000 TCR beta sequences to HLA alleles at 0.05 false discovery rate. Likely technical artifact: a cluster of highly shared sequence variants.

Germline loops: CDR1 SEHNR, CDR2 FQNEAQ (reference sequence). CDR3 size: 15 residues. Material: PBMCs. This chain joins TRBV7-9 and TRBJ1-2, with unresolved D. This TCR came from a woman aged 40 to 50 in good health and CMV-seropositive. The CDR3 loop reads CASSQEEGRVYGYTF. Written as DNA, the CDR3 is TGCGCCAGCAGCCAAGAAGAGGGAAGGGTTTATGGCTACACCTTC.